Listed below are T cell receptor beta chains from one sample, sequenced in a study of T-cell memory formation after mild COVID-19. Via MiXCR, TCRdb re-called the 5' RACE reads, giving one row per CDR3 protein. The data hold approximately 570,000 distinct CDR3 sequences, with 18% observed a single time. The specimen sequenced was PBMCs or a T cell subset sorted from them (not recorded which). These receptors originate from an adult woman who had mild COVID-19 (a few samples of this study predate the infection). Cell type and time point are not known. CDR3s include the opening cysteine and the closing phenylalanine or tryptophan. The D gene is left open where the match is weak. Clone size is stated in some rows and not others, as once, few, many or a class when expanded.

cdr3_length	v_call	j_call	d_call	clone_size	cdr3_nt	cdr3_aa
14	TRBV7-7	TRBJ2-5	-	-	TGTGCCAGCAGCTTTGCGGGGCCCTGGGAGACCCAGTACTTC	CASSFAGPWETQYF
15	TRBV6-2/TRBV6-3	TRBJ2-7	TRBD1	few	TGTGCCAGCAGTTACTCGACAGGGACGCCCTACGAGCAGTACTTC	CASSYSTGTPYEQYF
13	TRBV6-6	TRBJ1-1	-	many	TGTGCCAGCAGTACTAAAGAAAGCACTGAAGCTTTCTTT	CASSTKESTEAFF
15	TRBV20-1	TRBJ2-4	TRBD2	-	TGCAGTGCTAGAGATCTCGGGCCGGGGGGGAACATTCAGTACTTC	CSARDLGPGGNIQYF
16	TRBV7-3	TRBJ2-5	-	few	TGTGCCAGCAGCGCCCAACAGAGGGGTGCGGGGGAGACCCAGTACTTC	CASSAQQRGAGETQYF
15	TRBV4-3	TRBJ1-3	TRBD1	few	TGCGCCAGCAGCCCGGACAGGGCGGCTGGAAACACCATATATTTT	CASSPDRAAGNTIYF
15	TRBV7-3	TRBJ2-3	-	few	TGTGCCAGCAGCTTAAACGGGCGAACCACAGATACGCAGTATTTT	CASSLNGRTTDTQYF
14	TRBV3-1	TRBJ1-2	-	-	TGTGCCAGCAGCCGCGCCCGGACCCCCCTCGGCTACACCTTC	CASSRARTPLGYTF
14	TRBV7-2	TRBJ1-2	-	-	TGTGCCAGCAGCTTATCGGCCGGCATCTATGGCTACACCTTC	CASSLSAGIYGYTF
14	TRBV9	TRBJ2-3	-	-	TGTGCCAGCAGCGAGGGACCTCGCACAGATACGCAGTATTTT	CASSEGPRTDTQYF
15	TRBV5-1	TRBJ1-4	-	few	TGCGCCAGCAGGTCGGACCTTCAAAGAATGGAAAAACTGTTTTTT	CASRSDLQRMEKLFF
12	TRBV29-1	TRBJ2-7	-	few	TGCAGCGTCCGGGACTTAACCTACGAGCAGTACTTC	CSVRDLTYEQYF
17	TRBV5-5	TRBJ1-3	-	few	TGTGCCAGCAGCTTGGGTCAGGGAGCTCTCTCGGGAAACACCATATATTTT	CASSLGQGALSGNTIYF
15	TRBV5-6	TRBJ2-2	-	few	TGTGCCAGCAGCTTCGGATCGTTGACCACCGGGGAGCTGTTTTTT	CASSFGSLTTGELFF
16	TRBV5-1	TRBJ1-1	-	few	TGCGCCAGCAGCTTGGGAGGGCCTGGCGTGGACACTGAAGCTTTCTTT	CASSLGGPGVDTEAFF
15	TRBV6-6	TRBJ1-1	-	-	TGTGCCAGCAGTTACCGGGCCGGGGCAAACACTGAAGCTTTCTTT	CASSYRAGANTEAFF
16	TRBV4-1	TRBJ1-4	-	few	TGCGCCAGCAGCCACTCGCAGGGTGACGGTAATGAAAAACTGTTTTTT	CASSHSQGDGNEKLFF